The 20 T cell receptor beta chains presented below share a single source sample, sequenced in a study of OX40 agonist ivuxolimab in advanced cancers. The repertoire was sequenced with immunoSEQ multiplex PCR; TCRdb's copy has only in-frame clones and lacks some. The table lists some 65,000 clones, 87% of them singletons. Sequencing was performed on CD4+ or CD8+ T cells sorted from blood, taken in a trial of the OX40 agonist ivuxolimab. All receptors derive from an adult with an advanced solid tumor such as melanoma, head and neck, liver or kidney cancer.

This chain joins TRBV29-1 and TRBJ1-2; tentative D call: TRBD1 (6 bases). CDR3 length: 14 amino acids. Germline loops: CDR1 SQVTM, CDR2 ANQGSEA. The V end was cut by 2 bases, the J end by 0 bases, with 10 bases between. The CDR3 DNA reads as TGCAGCGTTGAACGGGACACTTCTAACTATGGCTACACCTTC. This codes for CSVERDTSNYGYTF.

This clone was recorded once. In DNA form, the CDR3 reads TGCGCCAGCAGCCCCGCGGACAGGGGACGTGGTGGGGCCAACGTCCTGACTTTC. Its protein is CASSPADRGRGGANVLTF. This rearrangement joins TRBV5-1 to TRBJ2-6, with 9 positions matching TRBD1. Germline V CDR1 and CDR2: SGHRS, YFSETQ. With 4 bases clipped from V and 3 bases from J, the junction kept 11 bases outside the gene matches. This CDR3 is built from 18 residues.

V and J are TRBV27 and TRBJ2-1, with TRBD2 identical over 13 bases. Germline V gives CDR1 MNHEY, CDR2 SMNVEV (reference sequence). The CDR3 runs 18 residues. Unmatched junction bases numbered 8, after V lost 6 bases and J lost 0 bases. The CDR3 sequence: CASRVGLAGVTSYNEQFF. CDR3 DNA sequence: TGTGCCAGCAGGGTAGGACTAGCGGGAGTCACCTCCTACAATGAGCAGTTCTTC.

CDR3 residues: CASSSYGTSGTGELFF. As DNA, the CDR3 is TGTGCCAGCAGCTCCTACGGGACTAGCGGGACCGGGGAGCTGTTTTTT. The V call is TRBV5-4, the J call TRBJ2-2; 12 bases align to TRBD2. V lost 3 bases, J lost 5 bases, and 5 bases stayed unmatched. Germline CDR1 and CDR2: SGHNT and YYREEE (reference sequence). This CDR3 comprises 16 residues.

This chain joins TRBV5-1 and TRBJ2-3, with 9 bases lining up with TRBD2. This CDR3 comprises 16 residues. The V gene's germline CDR1 is SGHRS and CDR2 YFSETQ. The V gene end was trimmed by 1 base and the J gene end by 4 bases; junction bases not matched to a gene: 7. CDR3: CASSLLAGEGSDTQYF. CDR3 nucleotide sequence: TGCGCCAGCAGCTTGTTAGCGGGAGAGGGGTCAGATACGCAGTATTTT.

In its sample, this clone was seen a few times. This chain joins TRBV18 and TRBJ2-7; D call uncertain. V was trimmed by 2 bases and J by 0 bases, leaving 5 bases between them. The length of the CDR3 is 13 residues. CDR1 is KGHSH, CDR2 LQKENI, per germline. CDR3 in amino acids: CASSPTSSYEQYF. The CDR3 region has the DNA TGTGCCAGCTCACCAACCAGCTCCTACGAGCAGTACTTC.

This clone was found once. The V and J genes are TRBV7-6 and TRBJ1-6, with 7 bases fitting TRBD1. With V trimmed by 6 bases and J by 0 bases, 5 bases remained unmatched. The CDR3 extends over 16 amino acids. Per the germline V gene, CDR1 is SGHVS and CDR2 is FNYEAQ. In nucleotides, the CDR3 is TGTGCCAGCAGTCAACAGGGGAGCTCCTATAATTCACCCCTCCACTTT. The encoded protein is CASSQQGSSYNSPLHF. Drawing the rest from reference TRBV7-6 and TRBJ1-6, the complete variable domain is GAGVSQSPRYKVTKRGQDVALRCDPISGHVSLYWYRQALGQGPEFLTYFNYEAQQDKSGLPNDRFSAERPEGSISTLTIQRTEQRDSAMYRCASSQQGSSYNSPLHFGNGTRLTVT.

This chain links TRBV7-8 with TRBJ2-7; no clear D. The CDR3 length is 15 residues. Germline CDR1 and CDR2: SGHVS and FQNEAQ. V lost 0 bases, J lost 3 bases, and 12 bases lay in between. Here the CDR3 reads CASSLAEVGNYEQYF. The CDR3 nucleotides read TGTGCCAGCAGCTTAGCGGAAGTAGGGAACTACGAGCAGTACTTC.

The gene calls are TRBV30 and TRBJ2-7; tentative D call: TRBD2 (5 bases). This CDR3 is built from 11 residues. Germline V gene data show CDR1 as GTSNPN and CDR2 as SVGIG (reference sequence). Between the trimmed V and J ends, which lost 2 bases and 6 bases, there was a span of 8 bases. The CDR3 loop reads CAWSSLAEQYF. CDR3 nucleotides: TGTGCCTGGAGTTCCCTAGCCGAGCAGTACTTC. Together with reference TRBV30 and TRBJ2-7, the CDR3 gives the full variable domain: SQTIHQWPATLVQPVGSPLSLECTVEGTSNPNLYWYRQAAGRGLQLLFYSVGIGQISSEVPQNLSASRPQDRQFILSSKKLLLSDSGFYLCAWSSLAEQYFGPGTRLTVT.

The J gene is TRBJ1-5, the V gene TRBV5-6; TRBD1 might be the D (5 bases). The CDR3 is 12 amino acids. Germline V gene data show CDR1 as SGHDT and CDR2 as YYEEEE. Trimming removed 3 bases from V and 9 bases from J, with 10 bases in between. This CDR3 reads CASSSGPGPQHF. The CDR3 DNA is TGTGCCAGCAGCTCGGGACCGGGGCCCCAGCATTTT.

The CDR3 DNA sequence: TGCGCCAGTGCACCGGGCCTCCGGGGGTACGAGCAGTACTTC. This translates into CASAPGLRGYEQYF. J is TRBJ2-7 and V is TRBV10-2, with D possibly TRBD2 on 6 matching bases. Germline lookup yields CDR1 WSHSY and CDR2 SAAADI. CDR3 length: 14 amino acids. With 9 bases removed from V and 4 bases from J, the gap between germline ends came to 19 bases.

The rearrangement joins TRBV6-6 to TRBJ2-1; 12 bases are shared with TRBD2. J lost 5 bases, V lost 3 bases, and 5 bases had no gene match. The CDR3 sequence is 16 residues long. Germline V lookup: CDR1 MNHNY, CDR2 SVGAGI (reference sequence). The CDR3 nucleotides read TGTGCCAGCAGTTATTCCGGACTAGCGGGGAACAATGAGCAGTTCTTC. Translating it yields CASSYSGLAGNNEQFF.

The sample holds a few counts of this clone. The V and J genes are TRBV28 and TRBJ2-1; D call uncertain. Deletions cut 4 bases from V and 5 bases from J, with 9 bases between. The CDR3 spans 13 residues. Germline assignment: CDR1 MDHEN and CDR2 SYDVKM. Written as DNA, the CDR3 is TGTGCCAGCAGTTCTTTGATAGACAATGAGCAGTTCTTC. It yields the protein CASSSLIDNEQFF.

The J gene is TRBJ1-6, the V gene TRBV6-5, with D possibly being TRBD1 (6 bases). This CDR3 contains 13 residues. Germline V lookup: CDR1 MNHEY, CDR2 SVGAGI. Deletions cut 7 bases from V and 7 bases from J, with 11 bases between. The CDR3 protein is CASKAGENSPLHF. The CDR3, as DNA: TGTGCCAGCAAGGCAGGGGAAAATTCACCCCTCCACTTT.

The rearrangement uses TRBV28 and TRBJ2-1; D tentatively fits TRBD1 or TRBD2 (6 bases each). The germline V and J ends were trimmed by 6 bases and 3 bases, with 15 bases remaining between them. The CDR3 sequence is 15 residues long. CDR1 is MDHEN and CDR2 is SYDVKM in the germline V gene. Here the CDR3 reads CASREGGSLYNEQFF. CDR3 coding DNA: TGTGCCAGCAGGGAAGGGGGGAGCCTCTACAATGAGCAGTTCTTC. Drawing the rest from reference TRBV28 and TRBJ2-1, the complete variable domain is DVKVTQSSRYLVKRTGEKVFLECVQDMDHENMFWYRQDPGLGLRLIYFSYDVKMKEKGDIPEGYSVSREKKERFSLILESASTNQTSMYLCASREGGSLYNEQFFGPGTRLTVL.

V and J are TRBV7-9 and TRBJ1-6, with D maybe TRBD1 (6 bases). The CDR3 totals 14 residues. V dropped 5 bases and J dropped 7 bases, with 12 bases sitting between them. Germline V gives CDR1 SEHNR, CDR2 FQNEAQ (reference sequence). The CDR3: CASSDDRSNSPLHF. The CDR3 nucleotides read TGTGCCAGCAGCGACGACAGGTCCAATTCACCCCTCCACTTT.

V and J are TRBV28 and TRBJ1-5, with 7 bases identical to TRBD1. The CDR3 has 14 amino acids. Germline CDR1 is MDHEN and CDR2 is SYDVKM. Germline trimming cut 6 bases from V and 1 base from J; bases unmatched to any gene: 3. CDR3 nucleotides: TGTGCCAGCAGCCCAGGGGGAAGCAATCAGCCCCAGCATTTT. Protein product: CASSPGGSNQPQHF.

The genes are TRBV7-2 and TRBJ2-3, with no clear D. There are 14 residues in the CDR3. Germline V gives CDR1 SGHTA, CDR2 FQGNSA. Trimming pared 1 base from V and 6 bases from J, leaving 11 bases between. The CDR3 reads CASSLVVSSDTQYF. For the CDR3, the DNA is TGTGCCAGCAGCTTAGTGGTTAGCTCGGATACGCAGTATTTT.

This clone was counted once. V and J are TRBV5-8 and TRBJ2-5, with D maybe TRBD1 (5 bases). The CDR3 is 18 amino acids. Germline CDR1 and CDR2: SGHTS and YDEGEE. V was clipped by 0 bases and J by 5 bases, with 23 bases between them. This chain's CDR3 is CASSLGQGSQAVLETQYF. In DNA, the CDR3 is TGTGCCAGCAGCTTGGGTCAGGGCAGTCAGGCCGTGTTGGAGACCCAGTACTTC.

This clone was seen a few times. The chain uses TRBV19 and TRBJ1-2, with 9 bases matching TRBD1. V shed 5 bases, J shed 4 bases, and the junction held 8 bases outside the gene matches. Germline V gene sequence: CDR1 LNHDA, CDR2 SQIVND (reference sequence). This CDR3 comprises 15 residues. The CDR3 protein is CASSPTGTGTYGYTF. The CDR3 DNA sequence: TGTGCCAGTAGTCCCACCGGGACAGGGACCTATGGCTACACCTTC.